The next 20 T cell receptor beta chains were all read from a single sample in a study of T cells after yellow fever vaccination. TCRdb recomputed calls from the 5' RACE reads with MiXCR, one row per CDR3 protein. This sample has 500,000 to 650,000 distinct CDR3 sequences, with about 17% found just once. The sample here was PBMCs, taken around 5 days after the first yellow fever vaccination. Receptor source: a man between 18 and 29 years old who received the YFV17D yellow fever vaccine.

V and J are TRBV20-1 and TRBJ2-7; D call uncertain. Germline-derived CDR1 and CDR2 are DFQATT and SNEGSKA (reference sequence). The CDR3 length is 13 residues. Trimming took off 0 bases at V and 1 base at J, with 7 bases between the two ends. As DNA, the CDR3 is TGCAGTGCTAGAGATGTCGCTTCCTACGAGCAGTACTTC. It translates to CSARDVASYEQYF.

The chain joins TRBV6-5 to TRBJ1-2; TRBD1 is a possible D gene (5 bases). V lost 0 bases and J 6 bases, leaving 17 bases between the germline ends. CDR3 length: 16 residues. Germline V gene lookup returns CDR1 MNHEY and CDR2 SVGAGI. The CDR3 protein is CASSYSRSREADGYTF. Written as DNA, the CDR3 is TGTGCCAGCAGTTACTCGAGGTCCAGGGAAGCGGATGGCTACACCTTC.

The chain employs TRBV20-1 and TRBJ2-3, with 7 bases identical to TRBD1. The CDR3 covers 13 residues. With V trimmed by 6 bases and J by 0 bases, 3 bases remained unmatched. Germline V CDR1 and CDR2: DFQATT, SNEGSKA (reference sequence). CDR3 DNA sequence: TGCAGTGCAGGGGGCCCAAGCACAGATACGCAGTATTTT. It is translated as CSAGGPSTDTQYF.

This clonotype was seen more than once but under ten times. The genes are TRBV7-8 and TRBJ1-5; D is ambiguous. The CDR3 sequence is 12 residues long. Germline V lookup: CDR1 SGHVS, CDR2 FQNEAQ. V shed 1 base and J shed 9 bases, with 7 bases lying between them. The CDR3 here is CASSLVVGPQHF. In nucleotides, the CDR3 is TGTGCCAGCAGCTTAGTAGTGGGGCCCCAGCATTTT.

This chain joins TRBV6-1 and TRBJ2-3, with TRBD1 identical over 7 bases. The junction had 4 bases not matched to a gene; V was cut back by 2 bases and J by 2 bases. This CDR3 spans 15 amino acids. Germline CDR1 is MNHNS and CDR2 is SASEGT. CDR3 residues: CASSELGTDTDTQYF. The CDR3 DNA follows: TGTGCCAGCAGTGAATTAGGGACAGACACAGATACGCAGTATTTT.

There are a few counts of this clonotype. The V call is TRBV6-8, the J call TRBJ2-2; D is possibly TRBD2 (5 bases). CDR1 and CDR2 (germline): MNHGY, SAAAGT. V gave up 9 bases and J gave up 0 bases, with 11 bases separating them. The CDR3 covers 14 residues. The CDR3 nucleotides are TGTGCCAGTCGGCTCGGGGCGAACACCGGGGAGCTGTTTTTT. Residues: CASRLGANTGELFF.

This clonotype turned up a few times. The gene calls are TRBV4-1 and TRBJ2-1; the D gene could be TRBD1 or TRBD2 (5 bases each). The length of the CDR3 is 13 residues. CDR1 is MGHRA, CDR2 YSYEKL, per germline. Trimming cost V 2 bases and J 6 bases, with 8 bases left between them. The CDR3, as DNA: TGCGCCAGCAGCCAAATTGGGGGCAATGAGCAGTTCTTC. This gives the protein CASSQIGGNEQFF.

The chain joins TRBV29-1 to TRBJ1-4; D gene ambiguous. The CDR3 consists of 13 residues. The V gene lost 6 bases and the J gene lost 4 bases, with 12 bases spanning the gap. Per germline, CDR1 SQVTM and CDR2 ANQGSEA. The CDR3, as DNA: TGCAGCGTAGGAGGGCGACTTAATGAAAAACTGTTTTTT. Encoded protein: CSVGGRLNEKLFF.

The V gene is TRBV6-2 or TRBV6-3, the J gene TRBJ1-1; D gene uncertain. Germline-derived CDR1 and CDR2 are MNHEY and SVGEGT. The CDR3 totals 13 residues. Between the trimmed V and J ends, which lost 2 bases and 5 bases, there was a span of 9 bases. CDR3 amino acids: CASSYGQQTEAFF. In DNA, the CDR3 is TGTGCCAGCAGTTACGGTCAGCAAACTGAAGCTTTCTTT.

The CDR3 coding sequence is TGTGCCAGCAGCCCAAACACGGGGTGGAGTGAAGCTTTCTTT. Its protein is CASSPNTGWSEAFF. V usage is TRBV5-6 and J usage is TRBJ1-1; no reliable D call. The CDR3 has 14 amino acids. V was clipped by 4 bases and J by 7 bases, with 17 bases between them. Germline V lookup: CDR1 SGHDT, CDR2 YYEEEE. The full variable domain, with the rest looked up from reference TRBV5-6 and TRBJ1-1, is DAGVTQSPTHLIKTRGQQVTLRCSPKSGHDTVSWYQQALGQGPQFIFQYYEEEERQRGNFPDRFSGHQFPNYSSELNVNALLLGDSALYLCASSPNTGWSEAFFGQGTRLTVV.

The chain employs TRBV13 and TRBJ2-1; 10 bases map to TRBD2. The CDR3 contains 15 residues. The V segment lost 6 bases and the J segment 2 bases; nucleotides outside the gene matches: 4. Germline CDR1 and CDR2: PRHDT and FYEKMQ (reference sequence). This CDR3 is CASSLAGVPYNEQFF. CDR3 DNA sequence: TGTGCCAGCAGTCTAGCGGGGGTCCCCTACAATGAGCAGTTCTTC. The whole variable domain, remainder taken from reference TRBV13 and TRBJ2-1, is AAGVIQSPRHLIKEKRETATLKCYPIPRHDTVYWYQQGPGQDPQFLISFYEKMQSDKGSIPDRFSAQQFSDYHSELNMSSLELGDSALYFCASSLAGVPYNEQFFGPGTRLTVL.

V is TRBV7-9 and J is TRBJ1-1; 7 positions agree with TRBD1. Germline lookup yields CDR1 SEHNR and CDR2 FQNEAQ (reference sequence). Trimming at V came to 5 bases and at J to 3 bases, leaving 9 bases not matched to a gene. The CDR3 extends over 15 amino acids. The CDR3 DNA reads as TGTGCCAGCAGCATACGACAGGGAAGGGACACTGAAGCTTTCTTT. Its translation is CASSIRQGRDTEAFF. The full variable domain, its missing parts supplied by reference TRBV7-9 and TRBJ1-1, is DTGVSQNPRHKITKRGQNVTFRCDPISEHNRLYWYRQTLGQGPEFLTYFQNEAQLEKSRLLSDRFSAERPKGSFSTLEIQRTEQGDSAMYLCASSIRQGRDTEAFFGQGTRLTVV.

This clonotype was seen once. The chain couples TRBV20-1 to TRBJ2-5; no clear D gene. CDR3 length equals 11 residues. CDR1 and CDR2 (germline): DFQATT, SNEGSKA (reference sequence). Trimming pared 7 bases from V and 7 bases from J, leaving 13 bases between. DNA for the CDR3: TGCAGTGTTAAGCCCGCAGGGACCCAGTACTTC. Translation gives CSVKPAGTQYF.

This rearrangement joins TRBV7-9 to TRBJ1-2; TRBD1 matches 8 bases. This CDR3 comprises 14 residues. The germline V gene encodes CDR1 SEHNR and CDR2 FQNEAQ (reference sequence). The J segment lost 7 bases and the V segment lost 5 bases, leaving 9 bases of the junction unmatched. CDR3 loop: CASSDSGQGSGYTF. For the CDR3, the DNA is TGTGCCAGCAGCGATTCAGGACAGGGCTCTGGCTACACCTTC.

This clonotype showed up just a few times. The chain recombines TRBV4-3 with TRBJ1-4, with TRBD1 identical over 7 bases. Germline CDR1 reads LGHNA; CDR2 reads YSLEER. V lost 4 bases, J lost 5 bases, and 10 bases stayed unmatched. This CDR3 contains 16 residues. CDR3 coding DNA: TGCGCCAGCAGCCCCTGGATCGGGACAGCAAATGAAAAACTGTTTTTT. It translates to CASSPWIGTANEKLFF.

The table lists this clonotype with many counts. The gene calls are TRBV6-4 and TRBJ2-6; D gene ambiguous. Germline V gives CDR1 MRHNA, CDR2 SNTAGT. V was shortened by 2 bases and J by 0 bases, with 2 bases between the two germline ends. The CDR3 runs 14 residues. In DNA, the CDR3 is TGTGCCAGCAGTGACAACTCTGGGGCCAACGTCCTGACTTTC. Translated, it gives CASSDNSGANVLTF.

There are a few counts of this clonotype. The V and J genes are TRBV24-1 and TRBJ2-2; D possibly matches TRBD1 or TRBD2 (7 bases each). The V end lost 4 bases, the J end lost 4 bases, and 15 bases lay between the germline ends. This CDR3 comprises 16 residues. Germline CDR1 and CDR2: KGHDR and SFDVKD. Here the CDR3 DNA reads TGTGCCACCAGTGACCCAGGGGGGGCCACCACCGGGGAGCTGTTTTTT. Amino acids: CATSDPGGATTGELFF.

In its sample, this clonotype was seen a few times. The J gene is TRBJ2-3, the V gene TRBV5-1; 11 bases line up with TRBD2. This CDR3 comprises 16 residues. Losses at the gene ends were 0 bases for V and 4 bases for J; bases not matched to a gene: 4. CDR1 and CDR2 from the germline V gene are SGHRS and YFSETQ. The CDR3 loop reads CASSLANSGGADTQYF. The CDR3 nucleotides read TGCGCCAGCAGCTTGGCGAATAGCGGGGGGGCAGATACGCAGTATTTT.

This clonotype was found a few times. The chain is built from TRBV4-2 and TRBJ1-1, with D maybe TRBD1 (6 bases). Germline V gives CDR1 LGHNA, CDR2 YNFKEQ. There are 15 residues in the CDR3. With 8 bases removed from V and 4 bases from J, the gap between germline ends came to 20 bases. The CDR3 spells CASQQTGGAGTEAFF. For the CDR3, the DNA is TGTGCCAGCCAACAAACGGGGGGCGCGGGCACTGAAGCTTTCTTT.

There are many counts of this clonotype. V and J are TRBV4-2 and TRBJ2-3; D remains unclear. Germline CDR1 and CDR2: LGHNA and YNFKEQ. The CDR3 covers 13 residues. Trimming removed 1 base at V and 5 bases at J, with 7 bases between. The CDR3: CASSQGDEDTQYF. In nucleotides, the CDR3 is TGTGCCAGCAGCCAAGGCGACGAAGATACGCAGTATTTT.